These 25 T cell receptor beta chains share one sample of origin, sequenced in a study of response to subunit inactivated influenza vaccine. TCRdb called the RT-PCR reads again in MiXCR, with one record for every CDR3 protein. The sample includes 600,000 to 700,000 distinct CDR3 sequences, around 13% of them seen just once. The sequenced sample was PBMCs from blood, obtained less than 15 days before vaccination. Receptor source: a man between 50 and 59 years old who received an inactivated influenza vaccine.

The chain recombines TRBV3-1 with TRBJ2-2; D is ambiguous. The length of the CDR3 is 18 residues. Germline CDR1 and CDR2: LGHDT and YNNKEL (reference sequence). V lost 2 bases to trimming and J lost 6 bases, with 22 bases between them. The CDR3 nucleotides are TGTGCCAGCAGCCAAAGTCTGAGCGCCGCCTTAATAGCCGGGGAGCTGTTTTTT. Encoded protein: CASSQSLSAALIAGELFF.

This clonotype came up many times. The CDR3 reads CASSPGTFYEQYF. The CDR3, as DNA: TGTGCCAGCAGTCCTGGGACCTTCTACGAGCAGTACTTC. J is TRBJ2-7 and V is TRBV6-2 or TRBV6-3; D is perhaps TRBD1 or TRBD2 (5 bases each). This CDR3 is built from 13 residues. Per the germline V gene, CDR1 is MNHEY and CDR2 is SVGEGT. Trimming left V 5 bases short and J 3 bases short, with 11 bases between.

The J gene is TRBJ2-1, the V gene TRBV28, with 14 bases aligning to TRBD2. The CDR3 runs 19 residues. V gave up 5 bases and J gave up 3 bases; unmatched junction bases: 12. The V gene's germline CDR1 is MDHEN and CDR2 SYDVKM. CDR3 residues: CASSTGTSGGHLLYNEQFF. The CDR3 DNA follows: TGTGCCAGCAGTACCGGGACTAGCGGGGGCCACTTACTCTACAATGAGCAGTTCTTC.

The sample holds a few counts of this clonotype. CDR3 residues: CASSPNRGRKETQYF. CDR3 bases: TGTGCCAGCAGCCCTAACCGTGGACGAAAAGAGACCCAGTACTTC. V gene TRBV7-9 combines with J gene TRBJ2-5; D ambiguous. Between the trimmed V and J ends, which lost 5 bases and 3 bases, there was a span of 16 bases. The CDR3 is made up of 15 amino acids. CDR1 is SEHNR and CDR2 is FQNEAQ in the germline V gene (reference sequence).

This clonotype was observed a few times. DNA of the CDR3: TGTGCCAGCTCACCGGACCATGCGGAGACCCAGTACTTC. This gives the protein CASSPDHAETQYF. V is TRBV18 and J is TRBJ2-5; D gene unclear. Trimming took off 3 bases at V and 5 bases at J, with 10 bases between the two ends. Germline CDR1 and CDR2: KGHSH and LQKENI. The CDR3 covers 13 residues.

This chain's CDR3 is CASSLSPLRGSSTGELFF. In DNA form, the CDR3 reads TGTGCCAGCAGCTTAAGCCCACTCCGGGGAAGTAGCACCGGGGAGCTGTTTTTT. The rearrangement joins TRBV11-1 to TRBJ2-2, with D possibly matching TRBD2 (5 bases). Germline-derived CDR1 and CDR2 are SGHAT and FQDESV (reference sequence). The V end was cut by 2 bases, the J end by 4 bases, with 20 bases between. The CDR3 runs to 18 residues.

The chain uses TRBV27 and TRBJ2-7; possibly TRBD1 for D (6 bases). The germline CDR1 and CDR2 sequences are MNHEY and SMNVEV (reference sequence). CDR3 length: 14 residues. V lost 1 base to trimming and J lost 3 bases, with 10 bases between them. CDR3 sequence: CASSLFSDSYEQYF. In DNA, the CDR3 is TGTGCCAGCAGTTTATTCTCGGACAGCTACGAGCAGTACTTC.

This clonotype was seen ten or more times. The CDR3 bases are TGCAGCGCCGCGACCGATGAAGCTTTCTTT. This codes for CSAATDEAFF. The chain carries TRBV29-1 and TRBJ1-1; no clear D. Germline-derived CDR1 and CDR2 are SQVTM and ANQGSEA. The CDR3 extends over 10 amino acids. The V end was cut by 7 bases, the J end by 7 bases, with 10 bases between.

Only a few counts were recorded for this clonotype. The CDR3 loop is CASSAPGLRYEQYF. CDR3 nucleotide sequence: TGTGCCAGCAGTGCCCCGGGACTACGTTACGAGCAGTACTTC. This chain joins TRBV2 and TRBJ2-7; 7 nucleotides align to TRBD2. The CDR3 sequence is 14 residues long. Germline CDR1 reads SNHLY; CDR2 reads FYNNEI. Losses at the gene ends were 4 bases for V and 4 bases for J; bases not matched to a gene: 7.

The sample holds many counts of this clonotype. This rearrangement joins TRBV20-1 to TRBJ1-5, with D unclear. The CDR3 is 16 residues long. The germline CDR1 and CDR2 sequences are DFQATT and SNEGSKA (reference sequence). V was shortened by 3 bases and J by 2 bases, with 17 bases between the two germline ends. The chain's CDR3 is CSASPPGSMGNQPQHF. CDR3 in DNA: TGCAGTGCTAGCCCTCCGGGATCAATGGGCAATCAGCCCCAGCATTTT.

This clonotype turned up a few times. The chain has TRBV24-1 and TRBJ2-1; D is ambiguous. CDR1 KGHDR and CDR2 SFDVKD come from the germline V gene. Trimming left V 0 bases short and J 5 bases short, with 4 bases between. The CDR3 is made up of 13 amino acids. The CDR3 loop reads CATSDLQNNEQFF. The CDR3 nucleotides read TGTGCCACCAGTGATTTGCAGAACAATGAGCAGTTCTTC.

The V and J genes are TRBV29-1 and TRBJ2-7; 9 nucleotides line up with TRBD1. J gave up 5 bases and V 4 bases, and 3 bases lay outside the gene matches. Per germline, CDR1 SQVTM and CDR2 ANQGSEA. The CDR3 loop spans 12 amino acids. The CDR3, as DNA: TGCAGCGTTGGGGACAGGGCCCACGAGCAGTACTTC. Translating gives CSVGDRAHEQYF.

This clonotype was seen more than once but under ten times. The CDR3 region has the DNA TGTGCCAGCGGAACAGGTCAAGAGACCCAGTACTTC. Encoded protein: CASGTGQETQYF. This chain links TRBV6-1 with TRBJ2-5, with D perhaps TRBD1 (5 bases). This CDR3 has 12 residues. From germline, CDR1 is MNHNS and CDR2 SASEGT. The germline V and J ends were trimmed by 8 bases and 2 bases, with 9 bases remaining between them.

At least ten counts were recorded for this clonotype. The V and J genes are TRBV12-3 or TRBV12-4 and TRBJ2-5, with TRBD1 as a possible D gene (7 bases). V lost 5 bases, J lost 4 bases, and 17 bases lay in between. This CDR3 region has 15 residues. The CDR3 nucleotides are TGTGCCAGCAGTCTCTTCAGGGGGGCCGTAGAGACCCAGTACTTC. Its translation is CASSLFRGAVETQYF.

This sequence joins TRBV20-1 and TRBJ2-1, with a possible D match to TRBD2 (6 bases). The CDR3 is 14 residues long. Looked up from germline, CDR1 is DFQATT and CDR2 is SNEGSKA (reference sequence). Trimming pared 3 bases from V and 0 bases from J, leaving 9 bases between. CDR3: CSAREGDSYNEQFF. CDR3 nucleotide sequence: TGCAGTGCTAGGGAGGGCGACTCCTACAATGAGCAGTTCTTC.

This clonotype has just a few counts. This chain links TRBV7-2 with TRBJ2-3; 7 bases are shared with TRBD2. From germline, CDR1 is SGHTA and CDR2 FQGNSA. The V and J ends lost 3 bases and 4 bases, in that order; junction bases with no gene match: 4. The length of the CDR3 is 14 residues. The CDR3 loop is CASSLGLYPDTQYF. The CDR3 coding sequence is TGTGCCAGCAGCTTGGGACTATACCCAGATACGCAGTATTTT.

For this clonotype: The germline gene is not matched at one end of the junction; a read error may be the cause. The rearrangement uses TRBV7-2 and TRBJ2-5; no clear D. Germline CDR1 SGHTA, CDR2 FQGNSA. The CDR3 totals 14 residues. The CDR3 here is CASNLGLGTETQYF. The DNA for the CDR3 is TGTGCCAGCAACTTAGGCCTGGGCACGGAGACCCAGTACTTC.

Here the CDR3 reads CASRGAGTGYNEQFF. CDR3 sequence (DNA): TGTGCCAGCAGAGGAGCCGGGACAGGCTACAATGAGCAGTTCTTC. The chain has TRBV12-3 or TRBV12-4 and TRBJ2-1, with 8 bases matching TRBD1. V dropped 6 bases and J dropped 3; count of bases not matched to a gene: 7. There are 15 residues in the CDR3.

V gene TRBV5-1 combines with J gene TRBJ2-5; the match to TRBD2 covers 9 bases. The V gene end was trimmed by 5 bases and the J gene end by 3 bases; junction bases not matched to a gene: 14. Germline V gene sequence: CDR1 SGHRS, CDR2 YFSETQ. CDR3 size: 17 residues. The CDR3 nucleotides are TGCGCCAGCAGTGGTGGAGCGGGGGGCAACCATAAAGAGACCCAGTACTTC. Its translation is CASSGGAGGNHKETQYF.

This chain joins TRBV5-1 and TRBJ1-4; 7 bases match TRBD1. V gave up 6 bases and J gave up 5 bases; unmatched junction bases: 10. Germline CDR1 and CDR2: SGHRS and YFSETQ. The CDR3 runs 15 residues. The CDR3 sequence: CASNPSGQLNEKLFF. As DNA, the CDR3 is TGCGCCAGCAATCCATCGGGACAGTTAAATGAAAAACTGTTTTTT.

This clonotype was observed a few times. V usage is TRBV30 and J usage is TRBJ2-1, with 10 bases identical to TRBD2. The germline V gene has CDR1 GTSNPN and CDR2 SVGIG (reference sequence). The CDR3 is 15 amino acids. The J segment lost 8 bases and the V segment lost 1 base, leaving 8 bases of the junction unmatched. CDR3: CAWSAQAGGIYEQFF. For the CDR3, the DNA is TGTGCCTGGAGTGCCCAAGCGGGGGGGATCTATGAGCAGTTCTTC.

This clonotype was detected many times. The V call is TRBV5-1, the J call TRBJ2-3; perhaps TRBD1 as D (5 bases). The CDR3 consists of 14 residues. Germline V gene sequence: CDR1 SGHRS, CDR2 YFSETQ. Between the trimmed V and J ends, which lost 4 bases and 0 bases, there was a span of 9 bases. Written as DNA, the CDR3 is TGCGCCAGCAGCGCAAGACAGAGCACAGATACGCAGTATTTT. Translated: CASSARQSTDTQYF. Using reference TRBV5-1 and TRBJ2-3 for the parts outside the CDR3, the full variable domain is KAGVTQTPRYLIKTRGQQVTLSCSPISGHRSVSWYQQTPGQGLQFLFEYFSETQRNKGNFPGRFSGRQFSNSRSEMNVSTLELGDSALYLCASSARQSTDTQYFGPGTRLTVL.

In this sample, this clonotype turned up a few times. This chain joins TRBV4-3 and TRBJ1-2; D is undetermined. This CDR3 contains 16 residues. Deletions cut 0 bases from V and 1 base from J, with 12 bases between. Germline values: CDR1 LGHNA, CDR2 YSLEER. CDR3 sequence reads: CASSQDEATLNYGYTF. CDR3 DNA sequence: TGCGCCAGCAGCCAAGATGAGGCAACGCTTAACTATGGCTACACCTTC.

There are a few counts of this clonotype. The rearrangement links TRBV27 to TRBJ2-7; 8 positions agree with TRBD1. V dropped 3 bases and J dropped 2; count of bases not matched to a gene: 6. CDR3 length: 15 residues. Germline CDR1 and CDR2: MNHEY and SMNVEV (reference sequence). DNA of the CDR3: TGTGCCAGCAGTTTTCGGGACAGGCCCACCTACGAGCAGTACTTC. It encodes CASSFRDRPTYEQYF.

This clonotype has a handful of counts. The gene calls are TRBV5-5 and TRBJ1-5; D ambiguous. The CDR3 covers 14 residues. V lost 6 bases, J lost 6 bases, and 16 bases lay in between. CDR1 and CDR2 from the germline V gene are SGHKS and YYEKEE (reference sequence). CDR3 amino acids: CASTQGPSTQPQHF. Here the CDR3 DNA reads TGTGCCAGCACCCAAGGACCATCCACTCAGCCCCAGCATTTT.